This passage covers 24 T cell receptor beta chains from one sample sequenced in a study of cytomegalovirus exposure and HLA in healthy donors. Vbeta (60) and Jbeta (13) primers were used in the PCR. The table came from immunoSEQ multiplex PCR; TCRdb's copy has only in-frame clones and leaves some out. The sample shows around 57,000 clones, 89% of them seen only once. What was sequenced was PBMCs. The receptors were gathered from a man aged 25-45 years in good health and CMV-seropositive.

Concerning this clone itself: Other DNA sequences in this specimen translate into the identical CDR3. The chain carries TRBV5-6 and TRBJ2-3; 7 nucleotides align to TRBD2. Per the germline V gene, CDR1 is SGHDT and CDR2 is YYEEEE. The CDR3 is 16 residues long. The V and J ends lost 0 bases and 5 bases, in that order; junction bases with no gene match: 9. CDR3: CASSLGLAGDLDTQYF. In nucleotides, the CDR3 is TGTGCCAGCAGCTTGGGACTGGCGGGGGACTTAGATACGCAGTATTTT. The variable domain in full, completed from reference TRBV5-6 and TRBJ2-3, reads DAGVTQSPTHLIKTRGQQVTLRCSPKSGHDTVSWYQQALGQGPQFIFQYYEEEERQRGNFPDRFSGHQFPNYSSELNVNALLLGDSALYLCASSLGLAGDLDTQYFGPGTRLTVL.

The V gene is TRBV9, the J gene TRBJ1-2; D is possibly TRBD1 (5 bases). V was shortened by 6 bases and J by 6 bases, with 18 bases between the two germline ends. Germline values: CDR1 SGDLS, CDR2 YYNGEE. This CDR3 spans 14 amino acids. As DNA, the CDR3 is TGTGCCAGCACCAGCGCAGGGATTACTAATGGCTACACCTTC. It codes for CASTSAGITNGYTF.

J is TRBJ2-5 and V is TRBV15, with a possible D match to TRBD2 (8 bases). The end of the DNA fits TRBJ2-7 better, so the J call may be wrong. The CDR3 has 16 amino acids. Germline V CDR1 and CDR2: LNHNV, YYDKDF (reference sequence). The CDR3 nucleotides are TGTGCCACCAGCAGAACCCTTAGCGGGACAGCCGACGAGCAGTACTTC. It specifies CATSRTLSGTADEQYF.

V gene TRBV5-1 combines with J gene TRBJ1-1; tentatively, D is TRBD1 (6 bases). Looked up from germline, CDR1 is SGHRS and CDR2 is YFSETQ. CDR3 length: 15 residues. The germline V and J ends were trimmed by 2 bases and 3 bases, with 14 bases remaining between them. The CDR3 reads CASSLIRGLDTEAFF. The DNA for the CDR3 is TGCGCCAGCAGCTTAATAAGGGGGTTAGACACTGAAGCTTTCTTT.

About this clone: Relative to the germline gene, one junction end is altered; a read error may explain this. The CDR3 sequence is CASSSGQGLGGNTIYF. Written as DNA, the CDR3 is TGTGCTAGCAGCTCTGGACAGGGTTTAGGAGGAAACACCATATATTTT. This chain connects TRBV7-7 to TRBJ1-3, with TRBD1 matching 8 bases. Germline V gene sequence: CDR1 SSHAT, CDR2 FNYEAQ (reference sequence). CDR3 length: 16 residues.

V and J are TRBV7-2 and TRBJ2-2, with a possible D match to TRBD1 (5 bases). Trimming stripped 3 bases from V and 0 bases from J, with 8 bases between. There are 15 residues in the CDR3. Germline V gene sequence: CDR1 SGHTA, CDR2 FQGNSA. DNA for the CDR3: TGTGCCAGCAGCTTTAAGGGGTCGAACACCGGGGAGCTGTTTTTT. Amino acid sequence: CASSFKGSNTGELFF.

The J gene is TRBJ1-3, the V gene TRBV6-1; D unresolved. CDR3 length: 15 amino acids. Trimming took off 3 bases at V and 0 bases at J, with 9 bases between the two ends. The germline V gene encodes CDR1 MNHNS and CDR2 SASEGT. The CDR3, as DNA: TGTGCCAGCAGTGATCCCGCCTACTCTGGAAACACCATATATTTT. The encoded protein is CASSDPAYSGNTIYF.

The table lists this clone with a count of one. The V and J genes are TRBV11-2 and TRBJ1-4; unclear D gene. Trimming cost V 5 bases and J 8 bases, with 9 bases left between them. The CDR3 sequence is 12 residues long. CDR1 and CDR2 (germline): SGHAT, FQNNGV. In DNA form, the CDR3 reads TGTGCCAGCAGCCCGACTCAGGAAAAACTGTTTTTT. Translating gives CASSPTQEKLFF. Drawing the rest from reference TRBV11-2 and TRBJ1-4, the complete variable domain is EAGVAQSPRYKIIEKRQSVAFWCNPISGHATLYWYQQILGQGPKLLIQFQNNGVVDDSQLPKDRFSAERLKGVDSTLKIQPAKLEDSAVYLCASSPTQEKLFFGSGTQLSVL.

This clone was observed a single time. The V and J genes are TRBV4-1 and TRBJ1-6; a weak D match, TRBD1 (6 bases). Trimming stripped 0 bases from V and 10 bases from J, with 13 bases between. CDR1 MGHRA and CDR2 YSYEKL come from the germline V gene. This CDR3 is built from 15 residues. The CDR3 is CASSQEGGGRSPLHF. The CDR3 nucleotides read TGCGCCAGCAGCCAAGAGGGAGGGGGGAGGTCACCCCTCCACTTT.

The chain carries TRBV30 and TRBJ1-2; 8 nucleotides match TRBD1. The junction had 6 bases not matched to a gene; V was cut back by 2 bases and J by 4 bases. Germline V gene lookup returns CDR1 GTSNPN and CDR2 SVGIG (reference sequence). The CDR3 length is 14 residues. The CDR3 nucleotides are TGTGCCTGGAGTAGGGGACAGGCAGGCTATGGCTACACCTTC. Its translation is CAWSRGQAGYGYTF.

Notes on this clone: The germline gene is not matched at one end of the junction; a read error may be the cause. The chain employs TRBV7-9 and TRBJ1-2, with 7 bases matching TRBD1. The V gene's germline CDR1 is SEHNR and CDR2 FQNEAQ (reference sequence). This CDR3 region has 17 residues. CDR3 sequence (DNA): TGTTCCAGCAGCTTAACAGGACAGGAGGCAAGTAACTATGGCTACACCTTC. Translated: CSSSLTGQEASNYGYTF.

DNA of the CDR3: TGTGCCTGGAGCACCGGACAGAGCTCCTACGAGCAGTACTTC. Translation: CAWSTGQSSYEQYF. This rearrangement joins TRBV30 to TRBJ2-7; possible D gene TRBD1, 6 bases. Germline V gene sequence: CDR1 GTSNPN, CDR2 SVGIG (reference sequence). V dropped 3 bases and J dropped 0 bases, with 12 bases sitting between them. The CDR3 covers 14 residues. Together with reference TRBV30 and TRBJ2-7, the CDR3 gives the full variable domain: SQTIHQWPATLVQPVGSPLSLECTVEGTSNPNLYWYRQAAGRGLQLLFYSVGIGQISSEVPQNLSASRPQDRQFILSSKKLLLSDSGFYLCAWSTGQSSYEQYFGPGTRLTVT.

This chain uses TRBV5-1 with TRBJ2-7; the match to TRBD2 covers 7 bases. Germline loops: CDR1 SGHRS, CDR2 YFSETQ. The CDR3 is 14 amino acids. V lost 2 bases to trimming and J lost 3 bases; unmatched junction nucleotides: 5. CDR3 nucleotides: TGCGCCAGCAGCTTAGCGGGGACCAACTACGAGCAGTACTTC. This gives the protein CASSLAGTNYEQYF.

The chain couples TRBV28 to TRBJ1-2, with 7 bases matching TRBD1. Germline V lookup: CDR1 MDHEN, CDR2 SYDVKM. CDR3 size: 16 residues. J gave up 8 bases and V 4 bases, and 16 bases lay outside the gene matches. The CDR3 DNA sequence: TGTGCCAGCAGTTCCCTTAGCGTCCGGACAGGTCGCGGCTACACCTTC. This codes for CASSSLSVRTGRGYTF.

The chain links TRBV27 to TRBJ1-2; D possibly corresponds to TRBD1 (5 bases). The CDR3 covers 15 residues. Germline V gene sequence: CDR1 MNHEY, CDR2 SMNVEV (reference sequence). Trimming shortened V by 1 base and J by 2 bases, and 11 bases separated the two germline ends. DNA for the CDR3: TGTGCCAGCAGTTTATTATACGGGGGGAACTATGGCTACACCTTC. Residues: CASSLLYGGNYGYTF.

This chain links TRBV10-3 with TRBJ2-5; TRBD1 matches 10 bases. Losses at the gene ends were 4 bases for V and 5 bases for J; bases not matched to a gene: 4. This CDR3 region has 14 residues. CDR1 and CDR2 from the germline V gene are ENHRY and SYGVKD. CDR3 sequence: CAISVGQGRETQYF. The DNA of the CDR3 is TGTGCCATCAGTGTGGGACAGGGGAGGGAGACCCAGTACTTC.

CDR3 DNA sequence: TGTGCCAGCAGCCCCGTACAGGGGTTCGACCAGCCCCAGCATTTT. This codes for CASSPVQGFDQPQHF. V and J are TRBV7-8 and TRBJ1-5, with 7 bases identical to TRBD1. The CDR3 runs 15 residues. The germline gives CDR1 SGHVS, CDR2 FQNEAQ. Trimming at V came to 5 bases and at J to 7 bases, leaving 11 bases not matched to a gene.

The chain links TRBV4-1 to TRBJ2-1, with 10 bases that match TRBD2. With V trimmed by 2 bases and J by 8 bases, 6 bases remained unmatched. CDR1 and CDR2 from the germline V gene are MGHRA and YSYEKL. The CDR3 sequence is 15 residues long. This CDR3 is CASSQLLAGDDEQFF. As DNA, the CDR3 is TGCGCCAGCAGCCAACTTCTAGCGGGAGACGATGAGCAGTTCTTC.

The chain uses TRBV11-1 and TRBJ2-2; tentative D call: TRBD1 (6 bases). This CDR3 has 15 amino acids. V lost 4 bases and J 2 bases, leaving 11 bases between the germline ends. Germline assignment: CDR1 SGHAT and CDR2 FQDESV (reference sequence). CDR3 coding DNA: TGTGCCAGCAGCTCGGGACACTTCAACACCGGGGAGCTGTTTTTT. It encodes CASSSGHFNTGELFF.

The chain recombines TRBV4-1 with TRBJ1-1; weak D call: TRBD1 (5 bases). This CDR3 contains 16 residues. CDR1 is MGHRA, CDR2 YSYEKL, per germline. V dropped 1 base and J dropped 1 base, with 13 bases sitting between them. The CDR3 is CASSQAFRARNTEAFF. The CDR3, as DNA: TGCGCCAGCAGCCAAGCATTCAGGGCGAGGAACACTGAAGCTTTCTTT.

V is TRBV28 and J is TRBJ1-2; the D gene is possibly TRBD1 (5 bases). From germline, CDR1 is MDHEN and CDR2 SYDVKM. The germline V and J ends were trimmed by 8 bases and 2 bases, with 18 bases remaining between them. The CDR3 extends over 15 amino acids. The CDR3 DNA sequence: TGTGCCAGCCGAACTGACAGAGCGATAAACTATGGCTACACCTTC. It is translated as CASRTDRAINYGYTF.

The chain links TRBV18 to TRBJ2-7; the match to TRBD1 covers 9 bases. V shed 3 bases, J shed 5 bases, and the junction held 5 bases outside the gene matches. This CDR3 has 14 residues. CDR1 KGHSH and CDR2 LQKENI come from the germline V gene. The CDR3 reads CASSPDRGTDEQYF. Written as DNA, the CDR3 is TGTGCCAGCTCACCCGACAGGGGGACCGACGAGCAGTACTTC.

The V and J genes are TRBV10-3 and TRBJ1-2; TRBD1 might be the D (5 bases). Per the germline V gene, CDR1 is ENHRY and CDR2 is SYGVKD. The CDR3 length is 13 residues. Trimming pared 10 bases from V and 0 bases from J, leaving 12 bases between. The CDR3 bases are TGTGCCAAGACAGAAAATCCTAACTATGGCTACACCTTC. This codes for CAKTENPNYGYTF.

This chain joins TRBV7-6 and TRBJ2-1; D is possibly TRBD2 (6 bases). Germline V gene data show CDR1 as SGHVS and CDR2 as FNYEAQ. This CDR3 has 17 residues. The ends were cut back, 3 bases at V and 6 bases at J, with 21 bases in the middle. The CDR3 DNA is TGTGCCAGCAGCTTTAACACCCGGGACTCCGTTTCCAATGAGCAGTTCTTC. This sequence encodes CASSFNTRDSVSNEQFF.